The 3 T cell receptor beta chains presented below share a single source sample, sequenced in a study of cytomegalovirus exposure and HLA in healthy donors. PCR used 60 Vbeta primers and 13 Jbeta primers. The assay was immunoSEQ multiplex PCR, and TCRdb's table has in-frame clones only and misses some. This table lists tens of thousands of clones. Sequencing was done on a sample of PBMCs. These receptors were obtained from a man aged 25-40 years in good health and CMV-seronegative.

CDR3 nucleotides: TGTGCCAGCTCACCCCTAGGACAGGCCTCAGATAATTCACCCCTCCACTTT. Its translation is CASSPLGQASDNSPLHF. This rearrangement joins TRBV18 to TRBJ1-6, with 7 nucleotides matching TRBD1. The CDR3 sequence is 17 residues long. Trimming removed 3 bases from V and 5 bases from J; junction bases left unmatched: 10. Germline V gene lookup returns CDR1 KGHSH and CDR2 LQKENI. Based on the CDR3 plus reference TRBV18 and TRBJ1-6, the full variable domain is NAGVMQNPRHLVRRRGQEARLRCSPMKGHSHVYWYRQLPEEGLKFMVYLQKENIIDESGMPKERFSAEFPKEGPSILRIQQVVRGDSAAYFCASSPLGQASDNSPLHFGNGTRLTVT.

The gene calls are TRBV6-1 and TRBJ1-1, with 8 bases identical to TRBD1. The length of the CDR3 is 13 residues. Per germline, CDR1 MNHNS and CDR2 SASEGT. J lost 7 bases, V lost 3 bases, and 4 bases had no gene match. The CDR3 DNA reads as TGTGCCAGCAGTGACAGGGGGCTGGGTGAAGCTTTCTTT. Residues: CASSDRGLGEAFF.

The CDR3 here is CASSLEPGGTEAFF. CDR3 sequence (DNA): TGTGCCAGCAGCTTAGAACCCGGGGGCACTGAAGCTTTCTTT. The chain uses TRBV11-2 and TRBJ1-1, with TRBD1 as a possible D gene (5 bases). The CDR3 is made up of 14 amino acids. Between the trimmed V and J ends, which lost 0 bases and 4 bases, there was a span of 9 bases. CDR1 and CDR2 (germline): SGHAT, FQNNGV.